The 2 T cell receptor beta chains given below trace back to one sample, sequenced in a study of shared clonotypes between healthy human individuals. Profiled with immunoSEQ multiplex PCR; TCRdb holds only in-frame clones, not every one. The sample has more than 450,000 clones, 79% seen once. Sequencing was done on a sample of PBMCs. The receptors were gathered from a woman in her thirties or forties in good health. Some clones in this sample may be carry-over from other donors' samples.

V is TRBV5-4 and J is TRBJ2-7; no reliable D call. V lost 0 bases, J lost 3 bases, and 10 bases lay in between. This CDR3 is 14 amino acids long. Germline CDR1 SGHNT, CDR2 YYREEE (reference sequence). CDR3 sequence: CASSLGPEGYEQYF. The CDR3 DNA sequence: TGTGCCAGCAGCTTGGGCCCAGAAGGCTACGAGCAGTACTTC.

The J gene is TRBJ2-2, the V gene TRBV4-1; 7 positions agree with TRBD2. From germline, CDR1 is MGHRA and CDR2 YSYEKL. This CDR3 is built from 16 residues. The V segment lost 4 bases and the J segment 7 bases; nucleotides outside the gene matches: 12. CDR3 in amino acids: CASSPGLSPRVGELFF. The CDR3 DNA reads as TGCGCCAGCAGCCCGGGACTATCTCCTCGTGTCGGGGAGCTGTTTTTT.